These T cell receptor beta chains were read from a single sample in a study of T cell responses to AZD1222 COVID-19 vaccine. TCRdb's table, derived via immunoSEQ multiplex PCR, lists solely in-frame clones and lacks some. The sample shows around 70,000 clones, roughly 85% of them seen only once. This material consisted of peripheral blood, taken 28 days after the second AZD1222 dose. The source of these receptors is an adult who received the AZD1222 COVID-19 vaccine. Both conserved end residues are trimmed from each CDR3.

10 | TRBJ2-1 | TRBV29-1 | SVERRDNEQF
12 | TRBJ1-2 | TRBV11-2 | ASSLDQGSDGYT
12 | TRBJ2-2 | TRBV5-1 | ASSRGQVPGELF
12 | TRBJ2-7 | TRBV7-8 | ASSSGQELYEQY
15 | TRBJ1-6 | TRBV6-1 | ASSEAAGRPSISPLH
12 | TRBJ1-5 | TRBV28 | ASSQRQGYQPQH
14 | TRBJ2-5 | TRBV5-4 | ASSLSGTTGGKTQY
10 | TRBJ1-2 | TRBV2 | ASSEVGYGYT
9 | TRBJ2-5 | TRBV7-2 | ASSLDGGPD
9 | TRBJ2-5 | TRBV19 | ASSIRETQY
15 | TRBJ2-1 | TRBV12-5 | ASGLVRWQDRGNEQF
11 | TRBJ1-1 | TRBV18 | ASSPTGDTEAF
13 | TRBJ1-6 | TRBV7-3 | ASSSSGTENSPLH
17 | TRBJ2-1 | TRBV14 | ASSQDSGLAGGRYNEQF
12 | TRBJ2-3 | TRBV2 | ASIRDPSTDTQY
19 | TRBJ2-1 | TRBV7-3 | ASSLTGLAGEGVGSYNEQF
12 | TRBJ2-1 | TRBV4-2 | ASRGRTSSHEQF
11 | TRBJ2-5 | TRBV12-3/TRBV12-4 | ASSLDVQETQY
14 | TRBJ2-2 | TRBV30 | AWRSGTSGTVGELF
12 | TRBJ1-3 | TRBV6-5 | ASNPDRSGNTIY
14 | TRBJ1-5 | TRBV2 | ASSSLQGGVNQPQH
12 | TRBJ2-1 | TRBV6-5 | ASMQTGTYNEQF
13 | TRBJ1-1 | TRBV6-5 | ASSYSARGNTEAF
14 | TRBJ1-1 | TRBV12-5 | ASGLVVTGSRFKAF
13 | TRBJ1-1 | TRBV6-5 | ASSYRWTGNTEAF
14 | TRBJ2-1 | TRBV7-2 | ASSLGGAGDGNEQF
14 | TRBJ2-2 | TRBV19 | ASSMGTSGSVGELF
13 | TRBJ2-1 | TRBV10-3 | AIEGASGRAEEQF
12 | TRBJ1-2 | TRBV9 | ASSRTDSNYGYT
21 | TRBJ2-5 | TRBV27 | ASSLLDRTGVGAGTGPRETQY
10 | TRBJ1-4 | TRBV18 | ASSPSNEKLF
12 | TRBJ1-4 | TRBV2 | ATKDPPRGEKLF
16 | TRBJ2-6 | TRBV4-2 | ASSLRTGRNSGANVLT
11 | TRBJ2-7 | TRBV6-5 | ASSASGLHEQY
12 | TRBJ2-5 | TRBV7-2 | ASSTDTLTETQY
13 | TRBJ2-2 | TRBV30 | AWRKPGLLTGELF
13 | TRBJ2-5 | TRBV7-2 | ASSLATSGQETQY
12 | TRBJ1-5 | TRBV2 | ASRGGAAPEPQH
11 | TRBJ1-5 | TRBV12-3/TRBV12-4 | ASNRGGNQPQH
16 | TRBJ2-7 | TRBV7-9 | ASSFLGNRAHNSYEQY
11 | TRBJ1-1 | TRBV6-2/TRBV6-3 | ASSSGRYTEAF
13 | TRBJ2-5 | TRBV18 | ASSPTLGEGETQY
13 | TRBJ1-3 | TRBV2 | ASTRTGGGGNTIY
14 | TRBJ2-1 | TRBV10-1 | ASSGMDRGVFNEQF
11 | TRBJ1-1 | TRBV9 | ASSVGGRTEAF
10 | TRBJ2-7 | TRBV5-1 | ASSLGVYEQY
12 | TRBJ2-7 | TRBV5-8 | ASSLGPLRDEQY
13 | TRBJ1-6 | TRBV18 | ASSPPGSGASPLH
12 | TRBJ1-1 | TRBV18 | ASSPLSRNTEAF
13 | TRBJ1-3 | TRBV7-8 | ASSLANRGQGTIY
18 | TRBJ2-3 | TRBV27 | ASSLVGEPVPSTPTDTQY
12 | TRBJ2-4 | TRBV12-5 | ASGPSGSLNIQY
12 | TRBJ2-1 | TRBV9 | ASSVGGRAYEQF